This T cell receptor beta chain was identified in a study of shared clonotypes between healthy human individuals. For this clone: Antigen: not known.

Each of the donors was a healthy adult who was HIV-negative and had not had a recent acute infection or vaccination. Researchers partitioned CD4+ cells into CD45RA+ naive and CD45RA-negative memory subsets. The CDR3 spans 15 residues. The V gene's germline CDR1 is MNHEY and CDR2 SVGAGI. The repertoire was sequenced with immunoSEQ multiplex PCR; TCRdb's copy has only in-frame clones and lacks some. The sample lists under 550,000 clones; around 96% were seen once. Findings of the study overall: Represented diversity (both genetic and exposure-history) was limited by the small number of donors. Approximately 5.3% was the fraction of naive CD4 clonotypes found shared across a handful of donors.

The source of this sequence is a woman under 40 in good health. Sequencing used naive CD4+ T cells sorted from blood. Subset in this sample: CD45RA+ positively selected. The V call is TRBV6-5, the J call TRBJ2-5; weak D call: TRBD1 (5 bases). The J call may be in error: the DNA end matches TRBJ2-7 better. This chain's CDR3 is CASSYWGGSPYEQYF. In nucleotides, the CDR3 is TGTGCCAGCAGTTACTGGGGCGGTTCCCCCTACGAGCAGTACTTC.